The 10 T cell receptor beta chains below come from one sample, sequenced in a study of T cells in Graves' hyperthyroidism and ophthalmopathy. Amplification targeted TCR beta CDR3 regions from RNA transcripts. Carried out on the TCR CDR3, a first-round RT-PCR used the HTBI primer set. TCRdb called the multiplex PCR reads again in MiXCR, with one record for every CDR3 protein. The sample yields about 350,000 distinct CDR3 sequences, around a sixth seen once. Sequencing used blood. The source is a woman aged 40 to 50 with Graves' ophthalmopathy.

This clonotype was detected only a few times. Being one base from a much bigger clone, this may be a read error. The chain recombines TRBV28 with TRBJ2-7, with TRBD1 identical over 7 bases. Unmatched junction bases numbered 16, after V lost 3 bases and J lost 5 bases. Looked up from germline, CDR1 is MDHEN and CDR2 is SYDVKM. CDR3 length: 17 amino acids. The CDR3 sequence: CASSFRTPGQCRNEQYF. The CDR3 DNA reads TGTGCCAGCAGTTTCCGGACTCCGGGACAGTGCCGGAACGAGCAGTACTTC.

This clonotype has ten or more counts. V and J are TRBV28 and TRBJ1-5; TRBD1 is a possible D gene (5 bases). This CDR3 contains 15 residues. V shed 4 bases and J shed 4 bases, with 14 bases lying between them. Germline V CDR1 and CDR2: MDHEN, SYDVKM. The CDR3 protein is CASSSPTAPNQPQHF. CDR3 sequence (DNA): TGTGCCAGCAGTTCTCCGACAGCACCTAATCAGCCCCAGCATTTT.

To note about this clonotype: A much larger clone lies a single base off, so this may be a read error. The chain is built from TRBV4-1 and TRBJ1-6; D remains ambiguous. Germline V gene sequence: CDR1 MGHRA, CDR2 YSYEKL. The CDR3 totals 12 residues. The V end lost 1 base, the J end lost 13 bases, and 8 bases lay between the germline ends. The CDR3 bases are TGCGCCAGCAGCCAAGGTCTACTTCCCCTCCACTTT. It yields the protein CASSQGLLPLHF.

This clonotype has ten or more counts. The chain employs TRBV12-3 or TRBV12-4 and TRBJ2-7; perhaps TRBD2 as D (5 bases). The CDR3 consists of 14 residues. Trimming removed 0 bases at V and 2 bases at J, with 8 bases between. CDR3 residues: CASSLATGTYEQYF. DNA of the CDR3: TGTGCCAGCAGTTTAGCCACCGGGACCTACGAGCAGTACTTC.

This clonotype was counted ten times or more. One end of the junction varies from germline; a read error may be responsible. The chain carries TRBV12-3 or TRBV12-4 and TRBJ2-6; TRBD1 might be the D (6 bases). The CDR3 sequence is 20 residues long. The CDR3 DNA is TGTGCCAGCAGTCTAGCCCTTGTGGACAGCGACCACTCTGGGGCCAACGTCCTGACTTTC. Its protein product is CASSLALVDSDHSGANVLTF.

This clonotype has a count of ten or more. The rearrangement joins TRBV28 to TRBJ2-2; D call uncertain. Trimming shortened V by 6 bases and J by 5 bases, and 16 bases separated the two germline ends. Germline CDR1 and CDR2: MDHEN and SYDVKM. This CDR3 region has 15 residues. The CDR3 bases are TGTGCCAGCAGCCCCCCCGTGGTGGTGACCGGGGAGCTGTTTTTT. The encoded protein is CASSPPVVVTGELFF.

The chain employs TRBV11-1 and TRBJ1-1, with D perhaps TRBD1 (6 bases). Trimming pared 0 bases from V and 0 bases from J, leaving 17 bases between. The CDR3 is 18 amino acids. Germline V CDR1 and CDR2: SGHAT, FQDESV (reference sequence). The CDR3 DNA follows: TGTGCCAGCAGCTTAGCGGGCCAGGGGATTGGGATGAACACTGAAGCTTTCTTT. It encodes CASSLAGQGIGMNTEAFF.

The chain has TRBV20-1 and TRBJ2-2, with 8 bases aligning to TRBD2. The CDR3 extends over 14 amino acids. V shed 1 base and J 7 bases; nucleotides not matched to a gene: 5. Germline assignment: CDR1 DFQATT and CDR2 SNEGSKA (reference sequence). The chain's CDR3 is CSARAGGVYGELFF. Written as DNA, the CDR3 is TGCAGTGCTAGAGCCGGGGGGGTGTACGGGGAGCTGTTTTTT.

V and J are TRBV6-5 and TRBJ1-2; D gene uncertain. CDR1 and CDR2 (germline): MNHEY, SVGAGI. The CDR3 is made up of 16 amino acids. V was cut by 0 bases and J by 8 bases, with 19 bases left in between. The CDR3 DNA reads TGTGCCAGCAGTTACTCGATAAACCAATTGGAAAGGGGCTACACCTTC. Protein product: CASSYSINQLERGYTF.

This clonotype was observed many times. The V gene is TRBV27, the J gene TRBJ1-5; D remains ambiguous. Germline CDR1 is MNHEY and CDR2 is SMNVEV (reference sequence). V lost 5 bases to trimming and J lost 6 bases, with 11 bases between them. The CDR3 loop spans 13 amino acids. The CDR3 loop reads CASSPSMVQPQHF. For the CDR3, the DNA is TGTGCCAGCAGTCCCTCCATGGTTCAGCCCCAGCATTTT.